Included here is one T cell receptor beta chain sequence, with context. This clone was recorded only once. Its antigen has not been determined. Per-base qualities were not stored, and no clone one base away is much larger. This specimen includes other DNA sequences encoding the same CDR3. The CDR3 measures 12 amino acids from cysteine to phenylalanine. Kept here is only the CDR3 DNA, which spans 36 bases and is read in frame from base 1. V drops 4 bases and J drops 6 bases, leaving 7 bases in between. Sequences SGDLS (CDR1) and YYNGEE (CDR2) are obtained from the germline V gene. In total, roughly 670 healthy bone marrow donors made up the cohort. Cohort members were all nominally healthy when sampled, although unrecorded immune exposures were likely present. The donor tested CMV seronegative, placing the donor among the 350 or so seronegative members of the cohort. A peripheral blood sample was collected from each donor, and TCR beta sequencing was performed on peripheral blood mononuclear cells. Genomic DNA extraction from the blood cell samples was performed with the Qiagen DNeasy Blood Extraction Kit.

This sample was taken from a study of cytomegalovirus exposure and HLA in healthy donors listed by TCRdb under 2017. About the full investigation: An earlier analysis of approximately 590 of the donors reported about 290 Gb of sequence data and 100 million to 130 million unique TCR beta sequences from 150 million to 200 million T cells. Approximately 310 gigabases of sequencing data and tens of millions of unique TCR sequences made up an early release that covered several hundred HLA-typed donors. Of the roughly 390 genotyped donors, around 81% fell in the genetic ancestry cluster associated with self-reported Caucasian donors. The study aimed to test whether signatures of past pathogen exposure could be identified by cataloging public T cell receptors. Using immunosequencing, the study profiled T cell repertoires from fewer than 700 subjects and related those repertoires to cytomegalovirus serostatus. A separate validation cohort of roughly 110 different subjects was used in addition to the approximately 700-subject first cohort. High-throughput TCR immunosequencing, statistical association of individual TCRs with disease status, and machine learning were combined to predict cytomegalovirus infection status. A later analysis re-analyzed previously published TCR beta repertoires from 666 donors and added high-resolution HLA genotyping to study TCR occurrence patterns. Rather than drawing on any new phenotypic data, the later analysis identified candidate immune exposures from TCR beta sequences and the way those sequences occurred across donors. In an earlier analysis of 587 of the donors, high-throughput TCR beta sequencing was used to judge whether each TCR beta V gene segment behaved as functional or pseudogenic. Alongside the repertoire data, information on donor age, sex, ethnicity and CMV serostatus was compiled. A later genetic analysis used genome-wide SNP genotypes for about 55% of the 666 donors, treating that subset as a discovery cohort. Every discovery cohort repertoire had been produced on one sequencing platform. Both class I and class II loci were covered by HLA typing, at four-digit resolution. The number of donors typed differed by locus, with about 629-630 for A, B, C, DRB1 and DQB1, 522 for DQA1, nearly 610 for DPA1, and around 460 for DPB1. Several DR-DQ haplotypes were treated as single units for association and clustering because of strong linkage in the cohort. Among around 400 genotyped donors of the cohort, an average of roughly 230,000 unique TCR beta nucleotide sequences was sequenced per donor, of which 15% to 20% were non-productive.

The library was built by means of the immunoSEQ multiplex PCR assay. For the multiplex PCR, a mixture combining 60 forward primers for TCR Vbeta segments and 13 reverse primers for TCR Jbeta segments was used. The CDR3 region of rearranged TCR beta genes was amplified from genomic DNA by a multiplex PCR assay. The Illumina HiSeq System was used to sequence the amplified TCR beta libraries as 87-base-pair reads. For the original study's pipeline: A later analysis tallied 75 million to 95 million unique TCR beta chains across the 666 repertoires, and approximately 12 million of those chains were shared by two or more donors. Raw reads were error-corrected and collapsed into unique sequences with a nearest-neighbor algorithm that merged closely related sequences to remove PCR and sequencing errors. V, D and J gene segments were assigned by aligning CDR3 sequences to IMGT reference sequences. For a sequence to be retained, at least a six-nucleotide match to both a V gene segment and a J gene segment was required. Rearrangements were classified as productive when the CDR3 lacked stop codons and remained in frame with V and J, and all other rearrangements were classified as non-productive. Following IMGT convention, CDR3 was defined as the stretch from the second conserved V-encoded cysteine to the conserved J-encoded phenylalanine. The earlier analysis of around 640 of the donors excluded sequences that lacked an unambiguous match to a single V gene segment. In an earlier analysis of 500 to 750 of the donors, V segments were called functional above 56.7% productive rearrangements and were called segregating when the between-donor standard deviation exceeded 5%. A statistical classification framework was built for diagnosing cytomegalovirus status from the catalog of TCR beta chain sequences. In a later analysis, TCR nucleotide sequences were compared against IMGT/GENE-DB human TR gene sequences so that V and J genes could be assigned. Using the TCRdist pipeline, a later analysis assigned CDR3 sequences along with most-parsimonious VDJ recombination scenarios. A later analysis defined each TCR beta chain by its CDR3 amino acid sequence plus V-gene family, and excluded reads lacking a unique V-gene family. In a later analysis, approximately 590 highly shared, low-generation-probability nucleotide sequences were removed to address suspected cross-contamination and a sequencing artifact. In a later analysis, a clonal expansion index for each public chain was calculated from normalized within-repertoire ranks of inferred template counts. In a later analysis, generation probabilities were computed with a VDJ recombination model fitted to out-of-frame rearrangements, and the resulting probabilities were checked against IGoR. Hypergeometric tests were used in a later analysis to score TCR-TCR, TCR-HLA and TCR-CMV co-occurrence, with a repertoire-size bias correction applied to the TCR pairs. False discovery rates were estimated in a later analysis by permuting HLA or CMV assignments 20 times. In a later analysis, co-occurring TCRs were grouped using DBSCAN, and TCRdist sequence similarity was added for clustering within HLA-allele-positive subsets. Co-occurrence clustering excluded repertoires with fewer than 30,000 or more than 120,000 public chains, plus five with anomalous nucleotide sharing. Imported from immuneACCESS, the table was reduced by TCRdb to in-frame sequences with V and J called. These copies leave out some clones; in studies compared against another copy, an unresolved V gene accounts for under half, and the cause of the remainder is not known. For V, J and clone size, that table is used; D and trimming come from the DNA. The sample includes more than 150,000 clones, with around three quarters observed a single time. The ten most abundant clones make up under 2% of the sample.

Results the study describes overall, beyond this receptor: The 87-base-pair reads could not distinguish some IMGT-functional V segments, including TRBV6-2 and TRBV6-3, so those segments were excluded. In both the original and validation cohorts, the classifier was reported to diagnose cytomegalovirus status with high specificity and sensitivity. The authors suggested that the approach could potentially be generalized to other disease states and immunological phenotypes. Several of the top co-occurrence clusters appeared to be linked to parvovirus B19, influenza, CMV and Epstein-Barr virus, according to a later analysis. In an earlier analysis of 450 to 750 of the donors, most TCR beta V segments appeared in productive rearrangements about 90% or about 30% of the time, broadly matching IMGT annotations. Strong co-occurrence of HLA alleles, especially DR and DQ, made assigning TCR associations to individual alleles difficult. According to a later genetic analysis, donors in an Asian-associated ancestry cluster had fewer N-insertions in productive TCRs than the approximately 610-donor mean. Linkage disequilibrium might explain the correlated functional status among segregating V segments, but an unknown experimental factor could not be excluded. In vitro tests confirmed that a few of the cytomegalovirus-associated TCR beta chains recognize cytomegalovirus antigens. In a later analysis, HLA-associated TCR beta chains showed more clonal expansion and lower generation probabilities than non-associated chains that were equally common. The study listed 164 TCR beta chains as associated with cytomegalovirus. In a later analysis, the rate of TCR association differed among HLA loci, with DRB1 alleles having the most associated TCRs and HLA-C alleles having the fewest. An association between a missense DCLRE1C variant and V-gene and J-gene trimming of TCR beta chains was found in a later genetic analysis and replicated in an independent cohort. HLA typing was unavailable for some donors at each locus, so association tests used only the typed subset. Only TCR beta chains were sequenced in this cohort, and the absence of alpha or paired-chain data limited detectable features. The only immune exposure information available for the cohort was CMV serostatus. A further reported finding was that TCR beta sequences accurately predicted the HLA-A and HLA-B alleles for most subjects in the first cohort. Most TCR sequences were observed very rarely across donors, whereas some public TCRs were present in many individuals. Most CMV-associated TCR beta chains appeared to be HLA-restricted in a later analysis, and the HLA associations seemed to be driven largely by CMV exposure. A cluster of highly shared sequence variants was judged likely to represent a technical artifact of the sequencing pipeline. Roughly uniform sequencing depth across donors was assumed in presence/absence analyses, although this assumption may not hold. Because counts were too low, approximately 18 rarely observed V segments, including chromosome 9 orphons, were excluded from the earlier analysis of around 640 of the donors. Specific HLA alleles were associated with some 15,000 TCR beta sequences at a false discovery rate of 0.05 in a later analysis.

What was sequenced was PBMCs. The receptor was isolated from a man aged 35 to 55 in good health and CMV-seronegative. The chain is made from TRBV9 and TRBJ2-2; the D segment cannot be called with confidence. Here is the DNA: TGTGCCAGCAGCCCCCTATCCGGGGAGCTGTTTTTT. Translation gives CASSPLSGELFF.